These T cell receptor beta chains were read from a single sample in a study of identical twins. MiXCR was run by TCRdb on the 5' RACE reads, yielding one entry per CDR3 protein. The table shows roughly 750,000 distinct CDR3 sequences, with over 20% occurring only once. These data were also reused for a study on T cells expressing NK-cell markers.

The sequencing input was PBMCs. These receptors were taken from a woman in her late teens or twenties in good health. Each CDR3 is given without its conserved first and last residue.

>TRBJ2-3|TRBV29-1
SVGGGAPDTQY
>TRBJ2-2|TRBV9
ASSVNSGELF
>TRBJ2-5|TRBV5-6
ASSLGPPPRETQY
>TRBJ2-3|TRBV20-1
SARLAGGGDTQY
>TRBJ2-5|TRBV6-1
ASNPGLKGETQY
>TRBJ2-7|TRBV7-2
ASSPSTHFYEQY
>TRBJ2-4|TRBV15
ATSPGLAGIQY
>TRBJ2-2|TRBV2
ASDRTGNTGELF
>TRBJ2-3|TRBV4-2
ASSPQTGESTDTQY
>TRBJ2-1|TRBV20-1
SARLGGGTYNEQF
>TRBJ2-1|TRBV7-8
ASTPGWYEQF
>TRBJ2-1|TRBV12-3/TRBV12-4
ASSLDTGGRQF
>TRBJ2-1|TRBV2
ASGKVYNEQF
>TRBJ2-7|TRBV5-1
ASSPGGDDYEQY
>TRBJ1-6|TRBV20-1
SATSGQAVVH
>TRBJ2-5|TRBV6-1
ASSTPKMGRKTQY
>TRBJ2-1|TRBV10-3
AISPKGAGGYNEQF
>TRBJ2-3|TRBV5-6
ASSFRVSLSTDTQY
>TRBJ2-7|TRBV20-1
SANGVAGGETYEQY
>TRBJ2-1|TRBV6-5
ASSYGLAGGSRYGNEQF
>TRBJ1-4|TRBV2
ASSVQAGSDGELF
>TRBJ2-1|TRBV5-1
ASSISGGEQF
>TRBJ2-3|TRBV5-4
ASSALKGSTDTQY
>TRBJ2-1|TRBV6-5
ASSYTKARGYNEQF
>TRBJ2-1|TRBV20-1
SARFPSGLGEQF
>TRBJ2-3|TRBV5-1
ASSTKSYTDTQY
>TRBJ2-2|TRBV29-1
SVLATGSTGELF
>TRBJ2-1|TRBV5-1
ASSPGLAAGNDEQF
>TRBJ2-1|TRBV20-1
SALPAMLADQQF
>TRBJ2-7|TRBV5-1
ASSLVGSYYEQY
>TRBJ2-1|TRBV7-6
ASSLEAGIHNEQF
>TRBJ2-7|TRBV9
ASSVAAVDDEQY
>TRBJ2-7|TRBV29-1
SVWGETATEQY
>TRBJ1-1|TRBV6-1
ASSAGRKNTEAF
>TRBJ2-5|TRBV20-1
SARAWTSGETQY
>TRBJ1-3|TRBV20-1
SARAVGLGNTIY
>TRBJ2-1|TRBV11-2
ASSLEGQGRNEQF
>TRBJ2-7|TRBV6-1
ASSKVVGRYEQY
>TRBJ2-1|TRBV20-1
SARGPTGIHNEQF
>TRBJ2-3|TRBV20-1
SARGSLAGAADTQY